These 21 T cell receptor beta chains share one sample of origin, sequenced in a study of T cells in localized non-small cell lung cancer. Here immunoSEQ multiplex PCR was the method, and the copy in TCRdb shows in-frame clones only, minus some. Of roughly 16,000 clones listed, roughly 89% are singletons. The material was peripheral blood, obtained before any cancer treatment. All receptors come from a male donor aged 60 or over with stage II squamous cell lung carcinoma.

In its sample, this clone was seen a few times. The genes are TRBV19 and TRBJ1-1; D gene uncertain. The CDR3 sequence is 13 residues long. V lost 5 bases, J lost 6 bases, and 13 bases lay in between. Per germline, CDR1 LNHDA and CDR2 SQIVND (reference sequence). CDR3 region: CASSLSGSPEAFF. As DNA, the CDR3 is TGTGCCAGTAGTCTTTCGGGGTCCCCTGAAGCTTTCTTT. The whole variable domain, remainder taken from reference TRBV19 and TRBJ1-1, is DGGITQSPKYLFRKEGQNVTLSCEQNLNHDAMYWYRQDPGQGLRLIYYSQIVNDFQKGDIAEGYSVSREKKESFPLTVTSAQKNPTAFYLCASSLSGSPEAFFGQGTRLTVV.

The chain links TRBV7-9 to TRBJ2-7; 8 positions match TRBD1. V lost 0 bases, J lost 3 bases, and 1 base stayed unmatched. CDR3 length equals 14 residues. Germline CDR1 and CDR2: SEHNR and FQNEAQ (reference sequence). CDR3: CASSLAGTGYEQYF. The CDR3, as DNA: TGTGCCAGCAGCTTAGCCGGGACAGGCTACGAGCAGTACTTC.

The chain uses TRBV28 and TRBJ1-2, with D possibly being TRBD1 (5 bases). Germline V gene lookup returns CDR1 MDHEN and CDR2 SYDVKM. The V and J ends lost 2 bases and 4 bases respectively, with 14 bases between them. CDR3 size: 15 residues. CDR3 nucleotides: TGTGCCAGCAGTTTAGGAGGGACCGTAATCTATGGCTACACCTTC. It codes for CASSLGGTVIYGYTF.

The chain has TRBV5-4 and TRBJ1-6; TRBD1 is a possible D gene (6 bases). Trimming took 2 bases from V and 7 from J, leaving 10 bases between them. CDR3 length equals 14 residues. Germline V gene sequence: CDR1 SGHNT, CDR2 YYREEE (reference sequence). Here the CDR3 DNA reads TGTGCCAGCAGCTTACCAGGGGTCAATTCACCCCTCCACTTT. Translated, it gives CASSLPGVNSPLHF.

CDR3 in amino acids: CASSTRSGGQPQHF. In DNA form, the CDR3 reads TGTGCCAGCAGTACCCGTTCCGGGGGTCAGCCCCAGCATTTT. The chain recombines TRBV6-6 with TRBJ1-5, with D perhaps TRBD1 (5 bases). V dropped 5 bases and J dropped 6 bases, with 14 bases sitting between them. This CDR3 is built from 14 residues. Germline V lookup: CDR1 MNHNY, CDR2 SVGAGI (reference sequence).

V and J are TRBV6-6 and TRBJ1-1; D is unclear. CDR3 length: 12 amino acids. From germline, CDR1 is MNHNY and CDR2 SVGAGI (reference sequence). With 2 bases removed from V and 8 bases from J, the gap between germline ends came to 9 bases. The CDR3 nucleotides read TGTGCCAGCAGTTACCCCCCGGGAGAAGCTTTCTTT. Residues: CASSYPPGEAFF.

The V gene is TRBV4-2, the J gene TRBJ2-3, with D maybe TRBD2 (6 bases). CDR3 length: 16 residues. The germline CDR1 and CDR2 sequences are LGHNA and YNFKEQ. Trimming cost V 1 base and J 9 bases, with 20 bases left between them. The DNA of the CDR3 is TGTGCCAGCAGCCAAGGGCAGCGGCCCCGCGGGGCCACGCAGTATTTT. Its protein is CASSQGQRPRGATQYF.

The gene calls are TRBV5-1 and TRBJ2-1; TRBD1 agrees at 8 bases. The germline V gene encodes CDR1 SGHRS and CDR2 YFSETQ. After removal of 4 bases from V and 7 bases from J, the junction contained 10 bases not matched to a gene. This CDR3 has 15 amino acids. CDR3 sequence: CASSPGSGGMNEQFF. DNA of the CDR3: TGCGCCAGCAGCCCCGGTTCAGGGGGCATGAATGAGCAGTTCTTC.

The chain recombines TRBV7-9 with TRBJ1-2; no reliable D call. The germline V gene has CDR1 SEHNR and CDR2 FQNEAQ (reference sequence). This CDR3 has 14 amino acids. Between the trimmed V and J ends, which lost 2 bases and 5 bases, there was a span of 12 bases. The CDR3 region has the DNA TGTGCCAGCAGCTTAACCAGGACGGATTATGGCTACACCTTC. This codes for CASSLTRTDYGYTF. Filled out from reference TRBV7-9 and TRBJ1-2, the complete variable domain reads DTGVSQNPRHKITKRGQNVTFRCDPISEHNRLYWYRQTLGQGPEFLTYFQNEAQLEKSRLLSDRFSAERPKGSFSTLEIQRTEQGDSAMYLCASSLTRTDYGYTFGSGTRLTVV.

The gene calls are TRBV10-2 and TRBJ2-7; 8 bases are shared with TRBD2. CDR3 length equals 14 residues. Germline loops: CDR1 WSHSY, CDR2 SAAADI. Trimming at V came to 6 bases and at J to 6 bases, leaving 10 bases not matched to a gene. In DNA, the CDR3 is TGCGCCAGCAGGGCCGGGACTAGAATAAGCGAGCAGTACTTC. Its protein product is CASRAGTRISEQYF.

This chain connects TRBV6-4 to TRBJ2-1; TRBD1 aligns across 12 bases. CDR3 length: 14 residues. Germline values: CDR1 MRHNA, CDR2 SNTAGT. Unmatched junction bases numbered 7, after V lost 7 bases and J lost 9 bases. The CDR3, as DNA: TGTGCCAGCAAACCGGGACAGGGGGCCGGTGAGCAGTTCTTC. Translation: CASKPGQGAGEQFF.

The chain uses TRBV9 and TRBJ1-5, with a tentative D call TRBD1 (5 bases). The CDR3 spans 15 residues. The ends were cut back, 2 bases at V and 3 bases at J, with 12 bases in the middle. Germline V gene lookup returns CDR1 SGDLS and CDR2 YYNGEE. CDR3 bases: TGTGCCAGCAGCGTTGGGGCAGCTAACAATCAGCCCCAGCATTTT. Translating it yields CASSVGAANNQPQHF.

This rearrangement joins TRBV6-5 to TRBJ2-1; perhaps TRBD1 as D (6 bases). Germline assignment: CDR1 MNHEY and CDR2 SVGAGI. V lost 2 bases and J 4 bases, leaving 6 bases between the germline ends. The CDR3 has 13 amino acids. The CDR3, as DNA: TGTGCCAGCAGTTACGACAGGTACAATGAGCAGTTCTTC. Its translation is CASSYDRYNEQFF.

J is TRBJ2-2 and V is TRBV7-9; 8 positions match TRBD1. CDR1 SEHNR and CDR2 FQNEAQ come from the germline V gene (reference sequence). Trimming cost V 3 bases and J 0 bases; bases outside gene matches: 0. The CDR3 loop spans 15 amino acids. CDR3 sequence reads: CASSLGQANTGELFF. The CDR3 DNA sequence: TGTGCCAGCAGCTTGGGACAGGCGAACACCGGGGAGCTGTTTTTT.

This clone was seen once. The chain employs TRBV5-1 and TRBJ2-3; 8 positions agree with TRBD2. Germline V lookup: CDR1 SGHRS, CDR2 YFSETQ. This CDR3 has 15 residues. V shed 4 bases and J 3 bases; nucleotides not matched to a gene: 7. In DNA, the CDR3 is TGCGCCAGCAGCGTTAGCGGGAAGGGAACAGATACGCAGTATTTT. It is translated as CASSVSGKGTDTQYF.

The genes are TRBV29-1 and TRBJ2-7; D is uncertain. Germline assignment: CDR1 SQVTM and CDR2 ANQGSEA. This CDR3 is built from 12 residues. The ends were cut back, 4 bases at V and 1 base at J, with 8 bases in the middle. This chain's CDR3 is CSVGVGSYEQYF. CDR3 nucleotides: TGCAGCGTTGGCGTCGGATCCTACGAGCAGTACTTC.

The V and J genes are TRBV11-3 and TRBJ2-7, with D perhaps assigned TRBD1 or TRBD2 (5 bases each). Germline V CDR1 and CDR2: SGHNT, YENEEA. V was cut by 5 bases and J by 5 bases, with 13 bases left in between. This CDR3 is built from 13 residues. In DNA form, the CDR3 reads TGTGCCAGCAGCCGTGGGGGTGTCGACGAGCAGTACTTC. Protein: CASSRGGVDEQYF.

The V gene is TRBV28, the J gene TRBJ1-2, with a tentative D call TRBD1 (5 bases). Looked up from germline, CDR1 is MDHEN and CDR2 is SYDVKM. There are 18 residues in the CDR3. V lost 11 bases to trimming and J lost 4 bases, with 32 bases between them. The CDR3 DNA is TGTGCCGTCTCATCCCGCGGGGGGGGTGGCCGTTTCGGCTATGGCTACACCTTC. This translates into CAVSSRGGGGRFGYGYTF.

V gene TRBV29-1 combines with J gene TRBJ1-3; D remains unclear. The germline CDR1 and CDR2 sequences are SQVTM and ANQGSEA. This CDR3 has 13 amino acids. Deletions cut 7 bases from V and 1 base from J, with 11 bases between. The CDR3 coding sequence is TGCAGCGGCGGCGAACCTTCTGGAAACACCATATATTTT. This translates into CSGGEPSGNTIYF.

This clone was recorded only once. The J gene is TRBJ1-3, the V gene TRBV10-3; the match to TRBD1 covers 8 bases. Germline V gene sequence: CDR1 ENHRY, CDR2 SYGVKD. J gave up 1 base and V 3 bases, and 11 bases lay outside the gene matches. There are 18 residues in the CDR3. The CDR3 sequence: CAISDPRITGGSGNTIYF. As DNA, the CDR3 is TGTGCCATCAGTGATCCTCGAATTACAGGGGGTTCTGGAAACACCATATATTTT.

The gene calls are TRBV27 and TRBJ2-1; 16 positions agree with TRBD2. Germline V gene sequence: CDR1 MNHEY, CDR2 SMNVEV (reference sequence). J was trimmed by 7 bases and V by 5 bases; bases with no gene match: 5. There are 16 residues in the CDR3. CDR3 sequence (DNA): TGTGCCAGCAGTATATTGGGACTAGCGGGAGGGAATGAGCAGTTCTTC. It specifies CASSILGLAGGNEQFF.